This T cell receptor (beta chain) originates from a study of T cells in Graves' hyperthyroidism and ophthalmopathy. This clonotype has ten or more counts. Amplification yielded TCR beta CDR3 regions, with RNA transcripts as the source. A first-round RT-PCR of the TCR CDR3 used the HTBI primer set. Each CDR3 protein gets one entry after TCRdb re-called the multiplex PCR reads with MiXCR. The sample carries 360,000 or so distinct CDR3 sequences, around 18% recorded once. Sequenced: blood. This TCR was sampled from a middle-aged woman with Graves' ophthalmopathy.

CDR3 nucleotide sequence: TGTGCCAGCAGTTATGCAGGGGGTCCCGGAAACACCATATATTTT. Translating gives CASSYAGGPGNTIYF. V is TRBV6-5 and J is TRBJ1-3; 7 nucleotides line up with TRBD1. Per the germline V gene, CDR1 is MNHEY and CDR2 is SVGAGI. Trimming cost V 3 bases and J 4 bases; bases outside gene matches: 6. The CDR3 is 15 residues long.